These 21 T cell receptor beta chains originate from one sample sequenced in a study of OX40 agonist ivuxolimab in advanced cancers. This table comes from immunoSEQ multiplex PCR, and its TCRdb copy is limited to in-frame clones, with some not included. The table has around 20,000 clones, 84% seen once. The material sequenced was CD4+ or CD8+ T cells sorted from blood, taken in a trial of the OX40 agonist ivuxolimab. The receptors were gathered from an adult with an advanced solid tumor such as melanoma, head and neck, liver or kidney cancer.

The chain has TRBV15 and TRBJ2-6; D remains unclear. This CDR3 is 15 amino acids long. V was shortened by 0 bases and J by 4 bases, with 7 bases between the two germline ends. CDR1 LNHNV and CDR2 YYDKDF come from the germline V gene (reference sequence). CDR3 sequence: CATSREGSGANVLTF. CDR3 in DNA: TGTGCCACCAGCAGAGAGGGGTCCGGGGCCAACGTCCTGACTTTC.

The CDR3 coding sequence is TGTGCCAGCGAATTCCGGGGGTTTTATAATGAAGCTTTCTTT. This gives the protein CASEFRGFYNEAFF. V usage is TRBV28 and J usage is TRBJ1-1, with D perhaps matching TRBD1 (5 bases). This CDR3 contains 14 residues. CDR1 and CDR2 from the germline V gene are MDHEN and SYDVKM. The V end was cut by 8 bases, the J end by 7 bases, with 20 bases between. Supplemented by reference TRBV28 and TRBJ1-1, the full variable domain reads DVKVTQSSRYLVKRTGEKVFLECVQDMDHENMFWYRQDPGLGLRLIYFSYDVKMKEKGDIPEGYSVSREKKERFSLILESASTNQTSMYLCASEFRGFYNEAFFGQGTRLTVV.

By frequency in the sample, this clone is medium-sized (0.01 to 0.1%). The rearrangement links TRBV7-9 to TRBJ1-2, with 7 nucleotides matching TRBD1. Germline V gene lookup returns CDR1 SEHNR and CDR2 FQNEAQ (reference sequence). Trimming at V came to 4 bases and at J to 6 bases, leaving 2 bases not matched to a gene. This CDR3 has 12 residues. Written as DNA, the CDR3 is TGTGCCAGCAGCTATACAGGGGATGGCTACACCTTC. Amino acids: CASSYTGDGYTF.

This clone was counted between two and nine times. The chain links TRBV6-1 to TRBJ2-2; TRBD2 aligns across 7 bases. This CDR3 region has 14 residues. Unmatched junction bases numbered 5, after V lost 4 bases and J lost 6 bases. CDR1 MNHNS and CDR2 SASEGT come from the germline V gene. The CDR3 DNA reads as TGTGCCAGCAGTGCGGGGGGTGAGTCCGGGGAGCTGTTTTTT. This translates into CASSAGGESGELFF.

This clone was observed once. The chain links TRBV2 to TRBJ2-5; D not resolved. Germline loops: CDR1 SNHLY, CDR2 FYNNEI. This CDR3 comprises 11 residues. The ends were cut back, 6 bases at V and 4 bases at J, with 6 bases in the middle. The CDR3 bases are TGTGCCAGCAGCCAGTTAGAGACCCAGTACTTC. As protein: CASSQLETQYF. Full variable domain (outside the CDR3, taken from reference TRBV2 and TRBJ2-5): EPEVTQTPSHQVTQMGQEVILRCVPISNHLYFYWYRQILGQKVEFLVSFYNNEISEKSEIFDDQFSVERPDGSNFTLKIRSTKLEDSAMYFCASSQLETQYFGPGTRLLVL.

With respect to this clone: The junction departs from the called germline gene at one end, perhaps through a read error. In the same sample, other DNA sequences code for this CDR3. The chain links TRBV5-6 to TRBJ2-1, with a tentative D call TRBD2 (6 bases). CDR3 size: 15 residues. Germline loops: CDR1 SGHDT, CDR2 YYEEEE. The CDR3 DNA sequence: TGTGCCAGTAGCTTGGGGGGTAGCTCCTACAATGAGCAGTTCTTC. Translated: CASSLGGSSYNEQFF.

This chain joins TRBV30 and TRBJ2-3; D not certain. The CDR3 contains 12 residues. V was cut by 0 bases and J by 3 bases, with 4 bases left in between. Germline V gene data show CDR1 as GTSNPN and CDR2 as SVGIG (reference sequence). CDR3 protein: CAWSVGTDTQYF. For the CDR3, the DNA is TGTGCCTGGAGTGTAGGGACAGATACGCAGTATTTT.

The chain joins TRBV2 to TRBJ2-6; 7 bases match TRBD1. V was pared by 7 bases and J by 3 bases, with 6 bases of the junction left unmatched. The CDR3 has 15 residues. Germline CDR1 SNHLY, CDR2 FYNNEI. The CDR3: CASTEGALGANVLTF. CDR3 nucleotides: TGTGCCAGCACCGAGGGGGCGCTTGGGGCCAACGTCCTGACTTTC. Filled out from reference TRBV2 and TRBJ2-6, the complete variable domain reads EPEVTQTPSHQVTQMGQEVILRCVPISNHLYFYWYRQILGQKVEFLVSFYNNEISEKSEIFDDQFSVERPDGSNFTLKIRSTKLEDSAMYFCASTEGALGANVLTFGAGSRLTVL.

This clone was recorded once. The chain carries TRBV28 and TRBJ1-2, with D tentatively TRBD1 (5 bases). V lost 3 bases and J 6 bases, leaving 14 bases between the germline ends. Germline CDR1 and CDR2: MDHEN and SYDVKM. This CDR3 has 14 residues. CDR3 nucleotides: TGTGCCAGCAGTTTTAGTTCCGCGGGGGATGGCTACACCTTC. This codes for CASSFSSAGDGYTF.

The V gene is TRBV7-9, the J gene TRBJ1-1, with 7 bases aligning to TRBD1. The CDR3 contains 14 residues. V shed 5 bases, J shed 0 bases, and the junction held 3 bases outside the gene matches. CDR1 is SEHNR and CDR2 is FQNEAQ in the germline V gene (reference sequence). CDR3 DNA: TGTGCCAGCAGCATAGGGGGCGTGAACACTGAAGCTTTCTTT. As protein: CASSIGGVNTEAFF.

The CDR3 reads CSARDGEQFF. CDR3 coding DNA: TGCAGTGCTAGGGATGGCGAGCAGTTCTTC. The chain employs TRBV20-1 and TRBJ2-1; D call uncertain. The CDR3 spans 10 residues. V lost 3 bases, J lost 10 bases, and 7 bases lay in between. CDR1 DFQATT and CDR2 SNEGSKA come from the germline V gene (reference sequence).

The chain uses TRBV28 and TRBJ2-2; D is uncertain. Germline V gene sequence: CDR1 MDHEN, CDR2 SYDVKM. The CDR3 runs to 15 residues. Trimming shortened V by 2 bases and J by 4 bases, and 11 bases separated the two germline ends. CDR3 DNA: TGTGCCAGCAGTTTAAACGGATTTTCCACCGGGGAGCTGTTTTTT. It yields the protein CASSLNGFSTGELFF.

V gene TRBV12-5 combines with J gene TRBJ2-5, with TRBD1 identical over 8 bases. V shed 3 bases, J shed 2 bases, and the junction held 5 bases outside the gene matches. This CDR3 has 15 amino acids. The V gene's germline CDR1 is LGHNT and CDR2 FRNRAP. CDR3 in DNA: TGTGCTAGTGGTTTACCTCGACAGGGGCAAGAGACCCAGTACTTC. Translating it yields CASGLPRQGQETQYF.

This clone was observed a handful of times. The gene calls are TRBV6-5 and TRBJ2-1, with 9 positions matching TRBD2. Germline CDR1 and CDR2: MNHEY and SVGAGI. The CDR3 covers 16 residues. With V trimmed by 4 bases and J by 6 bases, 10 bases remained unmatched. The CDR3 here is CASSLVLAGIPNEQFF. In nucleotides, the CDR3 is TGTGCCAGCAGTTTGGTCCTAGCGGGAATCCCCAATGAGCAGTTCTTC.

The gene calls are TRBV13 and TRBJ2-7; a possible D gene is TRBD1 (6 bases). Germline CDR1 is PRHDT and CDR2 is FYEKMQ (reference sequence). V lost 5 bases and J 2 bases, leaving 13 bases between the germline ends. The CDR3 runs 14 residues. The DNA of the CDR3 is TGTGCCAGCAGCCCCGACAGGAGAACCTACGAGCAGTACTTC. Protein: CASSPDRRTYEQYF. The variable domain in full, with the rest retrieved from reference TRBV13 and TRBJ2-7, is AAGVIQSPRHLIKEKRETATLKCYPIPRHDTVYWYQQGPGQDPQFLISFYEKMQSDKGSIPDRFSAQQFSDYHSELNMSSLELGDSALYFCASSPDRRTYEQYFGPGTRLTVT.

The chain combines TRBV5-6 with TRBJ2-7; perhaps D is TRBD1 or TRBD2 (6 bases each). The germline gives CDR1 SGHDT, CDR2 YYEEEE. Trimming stripped 2 bases from V and 0 bases from J, with 9 bases between. CDR3 size: 14 residues. The CDR3 DNA follows: TGTGCCAGCAGCTTTTGGGGGGCCTCCTACGAGCAGTACTTC. The encoded protein is CASSFWGASYEQYF. Full variable domain (remainder filled in from reference TRBV5-6 and TRBJ2-7): DAGVTQSPTHLIKTRGQQVTLRCSPKSGHDTVSWYQQALGQGPQFIFQYYEEEERQRGNFPDRFSGHQFPNYSSELNVNALLLGDSALYLCASSFWGASYEQYFGPGTRLTVT.

This clone was counted a few times. CDR3 bases: TGTGCCAGCAGCCCTGGGACTAGCGGACCACAGGATACGCAGTATTTT. Its translation: CASSPGTSGPQDTQYF. V usage is TRBV9 and J usage is TRBJ2-3, with 11 bases lining up with TRBD2. The junction had 10 bases not matched to a gene; V was cut back by 4 bases and J by 6 bases. The CDR3 is made up of 16 amino acids. Germline V lookup: CDR1 SGDLS, CDR2 YYNGEE.

The chain combines TRBV14 with TRBJ1-2; D ambiguous. V was cut by 0 bases and J by 8 bases, with 10 bases left in between. The CDR3 has 13 amino acids. Germline CDR1 reads SGHDN; CDR2 reads FVKESK. This CDR3 reads CASSQDSRGGYTF. CDR3 DNA: TGTGCCAGCAGCCAAGATTCACGCGGCGGCTACACCTTC.

In its sample, this clone was seen once. The CDR3 protein is CASSIGTGSTDTQYF. CDR3 nucleotides: TGTGCCAGTAGCATCGGGACAGGGAGCACAGATACGCAGTATTTT. The rearrangement joins TRBV19 to TRBJ2-3, with 9 positions matching TRBD1. Germline values: CDR1 LNHDA, CDR2 SQIVND (reference sequence). After removal of 6 bases from V and 0 bases from J, the junction contained 4 bases not matched to a gene. The CDR3 loop spans 15 amino acids.

This chain links TRBV25-1 with TRBJ1-2; weak D call: TRBD1 (5 bases). This CDR3 comprises 14 residues. V lost 5 bases and J lost 3, with 13 bases in between. Germline V CDR1 and CDR2: MGHDK, SYGVNS. CDR3 DNA: TGTGCCAGCAGTCCCTCGGCAGGGCACTATGGCTACACCTTC. Translation gives CASSPSAGHYGYTF.

The V call is TRBV7-2, the J call TRBJ2-4; 8 nucleotides align to TRBD2. The V segment lost 3 bases and the J segment 0 bases; nucleotides outside the gene matches: 1. Germline assignment: CDR1 SGHTA and CDR2 FQGNSA. The CDR3 sequence is 15 residues long. For the CDR3, the DNA is TGTGCCAGCAGCTTTCGGGGGGGAGCCAAAAACATTCAGTACTTC. It translates to CASSFRGGAKNIQYF.